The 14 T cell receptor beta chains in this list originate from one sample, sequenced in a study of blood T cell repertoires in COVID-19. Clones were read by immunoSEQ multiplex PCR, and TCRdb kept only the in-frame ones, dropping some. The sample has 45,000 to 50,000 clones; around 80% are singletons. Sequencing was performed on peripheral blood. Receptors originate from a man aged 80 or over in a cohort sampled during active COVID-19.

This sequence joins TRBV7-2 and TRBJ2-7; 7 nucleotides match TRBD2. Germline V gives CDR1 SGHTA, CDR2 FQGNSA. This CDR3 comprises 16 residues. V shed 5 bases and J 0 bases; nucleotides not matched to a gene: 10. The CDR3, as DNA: TGTGCCAGCAGCCCCCGGGGAGGGCTGCTCTCCTACGAGCAGTACTTC. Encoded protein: CASSPRGGLLSYEQYF.

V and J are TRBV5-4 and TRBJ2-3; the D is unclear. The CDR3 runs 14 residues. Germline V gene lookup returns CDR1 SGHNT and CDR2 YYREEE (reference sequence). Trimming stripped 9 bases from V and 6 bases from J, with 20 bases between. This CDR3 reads CATQKQFGLDTQYF. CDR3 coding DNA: TGTGCCACTCAAAAACAGTTCGGCCTGGATACGCAGTATTTT.

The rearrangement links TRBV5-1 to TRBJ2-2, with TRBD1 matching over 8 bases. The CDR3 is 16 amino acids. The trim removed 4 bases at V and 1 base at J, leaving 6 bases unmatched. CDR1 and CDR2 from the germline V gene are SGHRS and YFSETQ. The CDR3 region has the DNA TGCGCCAGCAGCCTCAGGGGGCCTGTGAACACCGGGGAGCTGTTTTTT. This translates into CASSLRGPVNTGELFF.

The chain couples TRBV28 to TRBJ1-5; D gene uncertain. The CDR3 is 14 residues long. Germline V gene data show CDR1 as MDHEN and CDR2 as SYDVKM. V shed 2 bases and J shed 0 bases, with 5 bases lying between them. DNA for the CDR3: TGTGCCAGCAGTTTACGAGGTAGCAATCAGCCCCAGCATTTT. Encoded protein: CASSLRGSNQPQHF.

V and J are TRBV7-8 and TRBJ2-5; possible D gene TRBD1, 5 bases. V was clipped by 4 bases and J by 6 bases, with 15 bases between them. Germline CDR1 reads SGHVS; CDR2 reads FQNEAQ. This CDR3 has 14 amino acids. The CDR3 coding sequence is TGTGCCAGCAGCTCTCCAGGGAATTTGAAGACCCAGTACTTC. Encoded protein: CASSSPGNLKTQYF.

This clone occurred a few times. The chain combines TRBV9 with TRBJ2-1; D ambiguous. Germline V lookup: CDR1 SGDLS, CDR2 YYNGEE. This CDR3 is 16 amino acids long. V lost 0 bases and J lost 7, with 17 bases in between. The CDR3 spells CASSVGLVNRVNEQFF. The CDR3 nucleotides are TGTGCCAGCAGCGTAGGGTTAGTGAACCGAGTAAATGAGCAGTTCTTC.

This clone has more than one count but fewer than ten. CDR3 in amino acids: CASSLTVGGNNSPLHF. The CDR3 DNA reads TGCGCCAGCAGCTTGACCGTTGGGGGGAATAATTCACCCCTCCACTTT. V gene TRBV5-1 combines with J gene TRBJ1-6; tentatively, D is TRBD1 (5 bases). Trimming pared 1 base from V and 5 bases from J, leaving 13 bases between. The CDR3 is 16 residues long. Germline CDR1 reads SGHRS; CDR2 reads YFSETQ. The whole variable domain, remainder taken from reference TRBV5-1 and TRBJ1-6, is KAGVTQTPRYLIKTRGQQVTLSCSPISGHRSVSWYQQTPGQGLQFLFEYFSETQRNKGNFPGRFSGRQFSNSRSEMNVSTLELGDSALYLCASSLTVGGNNSPLHFGNGTRLTVT.

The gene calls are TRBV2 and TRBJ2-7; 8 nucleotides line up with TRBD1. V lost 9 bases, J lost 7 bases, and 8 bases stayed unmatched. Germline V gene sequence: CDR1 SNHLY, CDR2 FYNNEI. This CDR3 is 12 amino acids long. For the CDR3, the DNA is TGTGCCAGTGGGGGGACAGGCGGAGAGCAGTACTTC. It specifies CASGGTGGEQYF.

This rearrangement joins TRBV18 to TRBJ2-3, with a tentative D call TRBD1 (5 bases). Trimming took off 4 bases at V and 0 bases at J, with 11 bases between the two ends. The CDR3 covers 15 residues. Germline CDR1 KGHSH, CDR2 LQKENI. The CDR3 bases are TGTGCCAGCTCACAGGGGCTGATAAGCACAGATACGCAGTATTTT. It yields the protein CASSQGLISTDTQYF.

In DNA form, the CDR3 reads TGTGCCAGCAGCCAAGAAAGAGGCGGGAGGCTCAGGGAGACCCAGTACTTC. As protein: CASSQERGGRLRETQYF. The chain joins TRBV14 to TRBJ2-5, with 8 bases lining up with TRBD2. The CDR3 has 17 amino acids. V lost 0 bases and J lost 5; bases outside the gene matches: 11. CDR1 is SGHDN and CDR2 is FVKESK in the germline V gene. Complete variable domain (other parts from reference TRBV14 and TRBJ2-5): EAGVTQFPSHSVIEKGQTVTLRCDPISGHDNLYWYRRVMGKEIKFLLHFVKESKQDESGMPNNRFLAERTGGTYSTLKVQPAELEDSGVYFCASSQERGGRLRETQYFGPGTRLLVL.

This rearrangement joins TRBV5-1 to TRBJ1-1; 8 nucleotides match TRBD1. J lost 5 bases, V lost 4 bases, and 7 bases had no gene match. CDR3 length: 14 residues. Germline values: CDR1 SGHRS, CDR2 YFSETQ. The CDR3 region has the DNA TGCGCCAGCAGCAACGGACAGGGACGAACTGAAGCTTTCTTT. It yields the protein CASSNGQGRTEAFF.

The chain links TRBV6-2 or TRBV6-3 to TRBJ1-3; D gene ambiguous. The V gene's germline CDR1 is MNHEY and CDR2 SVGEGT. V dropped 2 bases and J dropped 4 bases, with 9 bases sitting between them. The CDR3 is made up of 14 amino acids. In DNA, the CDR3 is TGTGCCAGCAGTTACCGGACTGACGGAAACACCATATATTTT. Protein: CASSYRTDGNTIYF.

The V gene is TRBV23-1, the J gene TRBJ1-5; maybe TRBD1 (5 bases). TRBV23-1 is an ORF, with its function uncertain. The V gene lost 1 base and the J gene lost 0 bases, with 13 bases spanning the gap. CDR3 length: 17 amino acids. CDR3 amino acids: CASSQYDRDLSNQPQHF. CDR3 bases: TGCGCCAGCAGTCAATACGACAGAGACCTTAGCAATCAGCCCCAGCATTTT.

CDR3 nucleotide sequence: TGCGCCAGCAATATGGACAGGGGGCACACTGAAGCTTTCTTT. Translation gives CASNMDRGHTEAFF. J is TRBJ1-1 and V is TRBV5-1; 11 bases line up with TRBD1. V lost 6 bases and J lost 3; bases outside the gene matches: 4. The germline V gene encodes CDR1 SGHRS and CDR2 YFSETQ. The CDR3 length is 14 residues.